The following is a T cell receptor (beta chain) sequence with its context. Germline V gives CDR1 LNHDA, CDR2 SQIVND (reference sequence). This CDR3 is built from 16 residues. Trimming removed 3 bases from V and 4 bases from J; junction bases left unmatched: 10. The data were obtained in a study of T cell responses to AZD1222 COVID-19 vaccine. This table comes from immunoSEQ multiplex PCR, and its TCRdb copy is limited to in-frame clones, with some not included. The table lists around 130,000 clones, 89% of them singletons. This clonotype was obtained from an adult who received the AZD1222 COVID-19 vaccine. The V gene is TRBV19, the J gene TRBJ2-3; TRBD2 agrees at 7 bases. Sample: peripheral blood, taken 28 days after the second AZD1222 dose. In nucleotides, the CDR3 is TGTGCCAGTAGTATGCCCAGCGGGGCCTCCGCAGATACGCAGTATTTT. This codes for CASSMPSGASADTQYF.